The rows below give T cell receptor beta chains drawn from one sample of a study of blood T cell repertoires in COVID-19. Sequencing was performed with immunoSEQ multiplex PCR; in TCRdb, only in-frame clones are kept and a portion is missing. The sample shows approximately 200,000 clones, approximately 92% of them seen only once. Material: PBMCs or T cells enriched from blood (not recorded which). All receptors come from a middle-aged woman with acute COVID-19. CDR3s leave out the opening cysteine and the closing phenylalanine or tryptophan.

V: TRBV6-6; J: TRBJ1-5; CDR3: ASSYSSPPQH
V: TRBV7-6; J: TRBJ2-3; CDR3: ASSPSLGATDTQY
V: TRBV15; J: TRBJ1-6; CDR3: ATKDRANYNSPLH
V: TRBV12-5; J: TRBJ1-4; CDR3: ASGTTGKLF
V: TRBV7-2; J: TRBJ2-5; CDR3: ASSPGQGGETQY
V: TRBV6-1; J: TRBJ2-7; CDR3: ASSEARWYSY
V: TRBV19; J: TRBJ2-3; CDR3: ASSIDSGLDTQY
V: TRBV4-2; J: TRBJ1-2; CDR3: ASSQEHGFYGYT
V: TRBV4-1; J: TRBJ2-1; CDR3: ASSQVGTSGNEQF
V: TRBV27; J: TRBJ2-1; CDR3: ASSPYSYNEQF